Listed here are 15 T cell receptor beta chains from one sample, sequenced in a study of neoadjuvant anti-PD-1 for oral cavity cancer. Repertoires were generated with immunoSEQ multiplex PCR, while TCRdb's copy carries only in-frame clones and drops some. The profile shows over 11,000 clones, just under 75% of them singletons. Specified time point: after neoadjuvant nivolumab, at surgical resection. The sample here was PBMCs, taken after nivolumab (anti-PD-1) treatment. The receptors originated from a person aged 35 to 85 with oral cavity squamous cell carcinoma.

The V gene is TRBV5-1, the J gene TRBJ2-2; TRBD1 matches 8 bases. The CDR3 loop spans 15 amino acids. Germline loops: CDR1 SGHRS, CDR2 YFSETQ. The V gene end was trimmed by 2 bases and the J gene end by 4 bases; junction bases not matched to a gene: 4. This chain's CDR3 is CASSFRDRPTGELFF. The CDR3, as DNA: TGCGCCAGCAGCTTCCGGGACAGGCCCACCGGGGAGCTGTTTTTT.

In nucleotides, the CDR3 is TGTGCCAGCAGCTTCGGGACGGCGAACACTGAAGCTTTCTTT. This gives the protein CASSFGTANTEAFF. V usage is TRBV7-9 and J usage is TRBJ1-1; tentatively, D is TRBD1 (5 bases). V was shortened by 3 bases and J by 1 base, with 9 bases between the two germline ends. This CDR3 is 14 amino acids long. From germline, CDR1 is SEHNR and CDR2 FQNEAQ (reference sequence).

CDR3 coding DNA: TGTGCCAGCAGCCCCCGGGGTGGGAGGATGAACTCCTACGAGCAGTACTTC. Translation: CASSPRGGRMNSYEQYF. This chain joins TRBV9 and TRBJ2-7; D might be TRBD2 (6 bases). Germline-derived CDR1 and CDR2 are SGDLS and YYNGEE. The CDR3 is made up of 17 amino acids. Trimming pared 4 bases from V and 0 bases from J, leaving 20 bases between.

This clone was picked up a small number of times. The V call is TRBV2, the J call TRBJ1-1, with D uncertain. The CDR3 length is 14 residues. V lost 6 bases, J lost 10 bases, and 21 bases lay in between. Germline CDR1 SNHLY, CDR2 FYNNEI. The CDR3 DNA reads as TGTGCCAGCAGCGAGCTGGATGTGCCCTCCGGAGCTTTCTTT. Translating gives CASSELDVPSGAFF. Drawing the rest from reference TRBV2 and TRBJ1-1, the complete variable domain is EPEVTQTPSHQVTQMGQEVILRCVPISNHLYFYWYRQILGQKVEFLVSFYNNEISEKSEIFDDQFSVERPDGSNFTLKIRSTKLEDSAMYFCASSELDVPSGAFFGQGTRLTVV.

The genes are TRBV29-1 and TRBJ1-5; D call uncertain. The CDR3 runs to 13 residues. Germline lookup yields CDR1 SQVTM and CDR2 ANQGSEA. Between the trimmed V and J ends, which lost 4 bases and 4 bases, there was a span of 11 bases. The CDR3 DNA reads as TGCAGCGTTGGACCGGGGTCTAATCAGCCCCAGCATTTT. Protein sequence: CSVGPGSNQPQHF. Full variable domain (missing parts from reference TRBV29-1 and TRBJ1-5): SAVISQKPSRDICQRGTSLTIQCQVDSQVTMMFWYRQQPGQSLTLIATANQGSEATYESGFVIDKFPISRPNLTFSTLTVSNMSPEDSSIYLCSVGPGSNQPQHFGDGTRLSIL.

The gene calls are TRBV21-1 and TRBJ1-1. TRBV21-1 is flagged as a pseudogene. CDR3 length: 12 residues. In DNA, the CDR3 is TGTGCCAGCAGCGGTTTATCCACTGAAGCTTTCTTT. Its protein product is CASSGLSTEAFF.

This clone was observed a few times. The genes are TRBV19 and TRBJ1-2; 9 bases are a match to TRBD1. Germline values: CDR1 LNHDA, CDR2 SQIVND (reference sequence). With V trimmed by 3 bases and J by 11 bases, 10 bases remained unmatched. The CDR3 sequence is 14 residues long. In nucleotides, the CDR3 is TGTGCCAGTAGTATTACCGGGACAGGGTCTCGATACACCTTC. It translates to CASSITGTGSRYTF.

In this sample, this clone turned up once. The V call is TRBV14, the J call TRBJ2-7; 9 nucleotides line up with TRBD1. Germline V gives CDR1 SGHDN, CDR2 FVKESK. This CDR3 is 13 amino acids long. Trimming removed 5 bases from V and 8 bases from J; junction bases left unmatched: 7. CDR3 sequence: CASSAAGQGKQYF. The CDR3 DNA sequence: TGTGCCAGCAGCGCGGCGGGACAGGGCAAGCAGTACTTC.

The chain carries TRBV10-2 and TRBJ1-2; no clear D. Trimming removed 11 bases at V and 0 bases at J, with 13 bases between. Germline V gene lookup returns CDR1 WSHSY and CDR2 SAAADI. The CDR3 is 13 amino acids. Here the CDR3 reads CAAAPGSNYGYTF. For the CDR3, the DNA is TGCGCCGCCGCCCCCGGTTCTAACTATGGCTACACCTTC.

This clone was recorded once. The rearrangement joins TRBV20-1 to TRBJ1-4; no definite D call. V was trimmed by 6 bases and J by 8 bases, leaving 7 bases between them. This CDR3 is 10 amino acids long. Germline V CDR1 and CDR2: DFQATT, SNEGSKA (reference sequence). The CDR3 region is CSAAGEKLFF. The CDR3 DNA is TGCAGTGCGGCGGGGGAAAAACTGTTTTTT.

This sequence joins TRBV5-1 and TRBJ2-3; 10 positions match TRBD1. The CDR3 loop spans 15 amino acids. The ends lost 1 base at V and 6 bases at J; junction bases unmatched: 5. The germline V gene encodes CDR1 SGHRS and CDR2 YFSETQ. The CDR3 bases are TGCGCCAGCAGCTTGCAGGGGACAGGGGTTGATACGCAGTATTTT. Translation gives CASSLQGTGVDTQYF.

The V call is TRBV2, the J call TRBJ1-4; D might be TRBD1 (5 bases). Trimming stripped 7 bases from V and 4 bases from J, with 10 bases between. The CDR3 runs 13 residues. Germline-derived CDR1 and CDR2 are SNHLY and FYNNEI. The CDR3 DNA reads TGTGCCAGCATAGGACAAATTAATGAAAAACTGTTTTTT. Translating gives CASIGQINEKLFF.

This clone was seen a handful of times. The CDR3 nucleotides are TGTGCCAGCAGTTTACAGGGCGCCGGGGAGCTGTTTTTT. Its protein product is CASSLQGAGELFF. The chain joins TRBV27 to TRBJ2-2, with a possible D match to TRBD1 (5 bases). This CDR3 has 13 residues. Germline assignment: CDR1 MNHEY and CDR2 SMNVEV (reference sequence). V was cut by 2 bases and J by 6 bases, with 7 bases left in between.

Points on this clone: At one end, the junction sequence differs from germline, possibly due to a read error. The rearrangement uses TRBV7-9 and TRBJ2-2, with 10 bases aligning to TRBD2. The CDR3 has 15 residues. In germline, CDR1 is SEHNR, CDR2 FQNEAQ (reference sequence). The CDR3 DNA is TGCAGTAGCGGGAGGACGGCTACGAACACCGGGGAGCTGTTTTTT. Its translation is CSSGRTATNTGELFF.

In DNA form, the CDR3 reads TGCGCCAGCAGCCAGACGACAGGAAACTCTGGGGCCAACGTCCTGACTTTC. The encoded protein is CASSQTTGNSGANVLTF. The chain joins TRBV4-1 to TRBJ2-6; D may be TRBD1 (6 bases). CDR1 is MGHRA, CDR2 YSYEKL, per germline. V was trimmed by 3 bases and J by 0 bases, leaving 12 bases between them. This CDR3 region has 17 residues.